This T cell receptor beta chain stems from a study of blood T cells in healthy people across ages. The ends were cut back, 3 bases at V and 2 bases at J, with 13 bases in the middle. The CDR3 runs 15 residues. Per germline, CDR1 MGHRA and CDR2 YSYEKL. A J-beta primer mix and a sample-barcoded 5' primer were used in a second PCR of roughly 6 to 12 cycles. The authors tagged each cDNA molecule using a template-switch adaptor with 12 random nucleotides. One entry per CDR3 protein results from TCRdb running MiXCR on the 5' RACE reads. The data contain about 760,000 distinct CDR3 sequences, approximately 53% of them singletons.

Sequencing input: blood. The chain carries TRBV4-1 and TRBJ2-5; possibly TRBD2 for D (6 bases). The sequence was collected from a man aged 35-49 years in good health. CDR3 sequence (DNA): TGCGCCAGCAGCCAGGACCTAGCGAGACAAGAGACCCAGTACTTC. Its protein is CASSQDLARQETQYF.